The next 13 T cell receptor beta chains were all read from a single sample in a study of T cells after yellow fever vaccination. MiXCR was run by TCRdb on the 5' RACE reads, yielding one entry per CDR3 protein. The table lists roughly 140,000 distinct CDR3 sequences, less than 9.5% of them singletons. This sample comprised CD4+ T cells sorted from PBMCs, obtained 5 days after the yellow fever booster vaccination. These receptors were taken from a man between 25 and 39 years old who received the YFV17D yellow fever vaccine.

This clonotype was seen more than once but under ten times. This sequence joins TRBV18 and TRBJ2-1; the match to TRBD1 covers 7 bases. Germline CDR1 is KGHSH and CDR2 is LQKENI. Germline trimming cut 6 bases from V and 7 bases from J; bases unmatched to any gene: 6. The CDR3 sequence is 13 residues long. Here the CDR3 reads CASSHGTENEQFF. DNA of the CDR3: TGTGCCAGCTCCCATGGGACAGAGAATGAGCAGTTCTTC.

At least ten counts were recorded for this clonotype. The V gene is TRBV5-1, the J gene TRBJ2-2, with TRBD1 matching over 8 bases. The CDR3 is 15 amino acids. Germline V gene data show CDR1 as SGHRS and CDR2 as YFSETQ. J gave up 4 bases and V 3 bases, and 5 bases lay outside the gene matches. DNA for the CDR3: TGCGCCAGCAGCTCGGACAGGGCGGGCACCGGGGAGCTGTTTTTT. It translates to CASSSDRAGTGELFF.

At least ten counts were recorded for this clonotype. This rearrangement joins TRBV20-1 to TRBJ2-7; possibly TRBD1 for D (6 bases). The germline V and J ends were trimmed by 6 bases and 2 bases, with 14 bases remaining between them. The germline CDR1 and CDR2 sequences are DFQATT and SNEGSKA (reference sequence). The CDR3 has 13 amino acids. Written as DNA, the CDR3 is TGCAGTGCCACCAACAGGGCCGCCTACGAGCAGTACTTC. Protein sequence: CSATNRAAYEQYF.

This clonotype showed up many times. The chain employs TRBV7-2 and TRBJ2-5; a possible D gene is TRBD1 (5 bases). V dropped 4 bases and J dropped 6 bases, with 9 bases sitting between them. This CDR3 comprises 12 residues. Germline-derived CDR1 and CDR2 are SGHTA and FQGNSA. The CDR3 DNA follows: TGTGCCAGCAGCTCTGACAGACAGACCCAGTACTTC. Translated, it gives CASSSDRQTQYF.

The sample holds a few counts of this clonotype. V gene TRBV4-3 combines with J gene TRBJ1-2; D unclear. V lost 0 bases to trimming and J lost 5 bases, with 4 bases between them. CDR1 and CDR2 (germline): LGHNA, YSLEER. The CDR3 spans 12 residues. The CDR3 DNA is TGCGCCAGCAGCCAAGACCAGTATGGCTACACCTTC. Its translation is CASSQDQYGYTF.

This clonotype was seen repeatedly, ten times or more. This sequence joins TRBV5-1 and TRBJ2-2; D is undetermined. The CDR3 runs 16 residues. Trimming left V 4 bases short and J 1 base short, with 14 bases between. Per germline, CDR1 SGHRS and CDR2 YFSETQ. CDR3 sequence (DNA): TGCGCCAGCAGCGCCCAGGTGGTTGAGAACACCGGGGAGCTGTTTTTT. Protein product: CASSAQVVENTGELFF. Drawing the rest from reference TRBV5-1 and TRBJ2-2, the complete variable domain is KAGVTQTPRYLIKTRGQQVTLSCSPISGHRSVSWYQQTPGQGLQFLFEYFSETQRNKGNFPGRFSGRQFSNSRSEMNVSTLELGDSALYLCASSAQVVENTGELFFGEGSRLTVL.

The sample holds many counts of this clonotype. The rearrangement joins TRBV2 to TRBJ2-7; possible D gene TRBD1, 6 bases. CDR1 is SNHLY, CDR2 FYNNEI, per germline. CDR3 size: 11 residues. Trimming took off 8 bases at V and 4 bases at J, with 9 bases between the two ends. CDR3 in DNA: TGTGCCAGCTCGACAGGATACGAGCAGTACTTC. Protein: CASSTGYEQYF.

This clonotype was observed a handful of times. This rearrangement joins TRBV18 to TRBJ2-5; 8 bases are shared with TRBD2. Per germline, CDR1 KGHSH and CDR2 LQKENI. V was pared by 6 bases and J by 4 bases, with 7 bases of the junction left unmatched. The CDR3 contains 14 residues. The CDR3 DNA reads TGTGCCAGCTCCCCCCGGGGGGGAGGAGAGACCCAGTACTTC. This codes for CASSPRGGGETQYF.

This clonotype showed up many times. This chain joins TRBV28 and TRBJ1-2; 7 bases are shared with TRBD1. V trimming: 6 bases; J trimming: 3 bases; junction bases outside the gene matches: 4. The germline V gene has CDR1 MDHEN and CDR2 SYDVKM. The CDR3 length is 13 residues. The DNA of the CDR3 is TGTGCCAGCAGCATCGACAGGGACTATGGCTACACCTTC. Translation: CASSIDRDYGYTF.

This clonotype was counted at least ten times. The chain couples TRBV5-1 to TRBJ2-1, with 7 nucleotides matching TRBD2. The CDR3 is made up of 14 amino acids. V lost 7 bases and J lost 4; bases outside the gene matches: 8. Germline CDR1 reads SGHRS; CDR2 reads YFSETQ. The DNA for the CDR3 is TGCGCCAGCCTTGCGGGAGCGGGTTACAATGAGCAGTTCTTC. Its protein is CASLAGAGYNEQFF.

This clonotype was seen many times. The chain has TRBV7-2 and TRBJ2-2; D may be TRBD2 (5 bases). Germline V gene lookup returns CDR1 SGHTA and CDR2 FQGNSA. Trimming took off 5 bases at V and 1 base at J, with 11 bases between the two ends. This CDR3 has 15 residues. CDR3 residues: CASSQGAGNTGELFF. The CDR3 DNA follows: TGTGCCAGCAGCCAAGGTGCGGGGAACACCGGGGAGCTGTTTTTT.

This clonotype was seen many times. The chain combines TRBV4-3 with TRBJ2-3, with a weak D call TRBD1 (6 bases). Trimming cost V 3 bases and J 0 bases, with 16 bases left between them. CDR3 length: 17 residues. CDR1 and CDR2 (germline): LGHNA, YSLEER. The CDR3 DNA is TGCGCCAGCAGCCACAGTTCTCTAGGGGGAAGCACAGATACGCAGTATTTT. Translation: CASSHSSLGGSTDTQYF.

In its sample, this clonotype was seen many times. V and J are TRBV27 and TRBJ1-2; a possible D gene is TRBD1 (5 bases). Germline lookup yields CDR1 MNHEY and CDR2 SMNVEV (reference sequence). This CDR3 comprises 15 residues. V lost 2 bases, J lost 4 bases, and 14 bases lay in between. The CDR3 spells CASSLGEQVPYGYTF. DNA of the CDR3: TGTGCCAGCAGTTTAGGCGAACAGGTCCCCTATGGCTACACCTTC.